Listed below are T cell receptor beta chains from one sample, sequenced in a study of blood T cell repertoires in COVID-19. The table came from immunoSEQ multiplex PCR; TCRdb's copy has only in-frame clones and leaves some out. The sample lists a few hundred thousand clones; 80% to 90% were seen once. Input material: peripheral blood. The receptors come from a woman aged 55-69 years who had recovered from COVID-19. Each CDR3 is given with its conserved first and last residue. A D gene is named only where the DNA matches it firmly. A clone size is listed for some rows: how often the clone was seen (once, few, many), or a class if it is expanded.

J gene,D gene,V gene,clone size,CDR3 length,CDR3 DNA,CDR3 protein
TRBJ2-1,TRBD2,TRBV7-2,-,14,TGTGCCAGCAGCCCCCGCGGGGGTTTAAATGAGCAGTTCTTC,CASSPRGGLNEQFF
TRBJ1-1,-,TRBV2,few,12,TGTGCCAGCAGATATTTCGGGGACAATCCCCGCTTT,CASRYFGDNPRF
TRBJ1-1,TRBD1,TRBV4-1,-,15,TGCGCCAGCAGCCACCCCAGGGGGAGGAGCACTGAAGCTTTCTTT,CASSHPRGRSTEAFF
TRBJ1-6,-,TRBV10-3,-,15,TGTGCCATCAGTGAGGTAGGGGCGCAAAATTCACCCCTCCACTTT,CAISEVGAQNSPLHF
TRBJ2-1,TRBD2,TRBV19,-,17,TGTGCCAGCACATGGTCGGGGGGAGAGGGGTCCTACAATGAGCAGTTCTTC,CASTWSGGEGSYNEQFF
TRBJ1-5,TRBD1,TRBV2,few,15,TGTGCCAGCAGTGGTAAGACAGGGTTGTATCAGCCCCAGCATTTT,CASSGKTGLYQPQHF
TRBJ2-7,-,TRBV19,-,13,TGTGCCAGTAGTATGGGGCGACCCTACGAGCAGTACTTC,CASSMGRPYEQYF
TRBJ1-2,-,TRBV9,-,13,TGTGCCAGCAGCGTAGGTTCCGGGTATGGCTACACCTTC,CASSVGSGYGYTF
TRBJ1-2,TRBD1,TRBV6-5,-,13,TGTGCCAGCAGTCCACAGGGGGGTTATGGCTACACCTTC,CASSPQGGYGYTF
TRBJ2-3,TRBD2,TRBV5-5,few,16,TGTGCCAGCAGCCCCGGGACTAGCGGCCGCACAGATACGCAGTATTTT,CASSPGTSGRTDTQYF
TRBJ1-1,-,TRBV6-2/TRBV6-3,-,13,TGTGCCAGCAGTCGAGAGGTTGGGACTGAAGCTTTCTTT,CASSREVGTEAFF
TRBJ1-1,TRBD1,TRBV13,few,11,TGTGCCAGCAGCAAGGACAGGGGCGTTTTCTTT,CASSKDRGVFF
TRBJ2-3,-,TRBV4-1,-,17,TGCGCCAGCAGCCACATACTCAGAACTAGGGACACAGATACGCAGTATTTT,CASSHILRTRDTDTQYF
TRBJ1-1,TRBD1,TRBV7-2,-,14,TGTGCCAGCAGCTTAGTGAGGGGGCGGTCTGAAGCTTTCTTT,CASSLVRGRSEAFF
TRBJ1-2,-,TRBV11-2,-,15,TGTGCCAGCAGCATGGGCCCAGGTATCGACTATGGCTACACCTTC,CASSMGPGIDYGYTF
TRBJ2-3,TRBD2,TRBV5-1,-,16,TGCGCCAGCAGCACGGGACTACGTCAGGGCACAGATACGCAGTATTTT,CASSTGLRQGTDTQYF
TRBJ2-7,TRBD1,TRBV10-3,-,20,TGTGCCATCAGTGATCCTTATCGCCATAAGTCCGGGACAGACAAGTACGAGCAGTACTTC,CAISDPYRHKSGTDKYEQYF
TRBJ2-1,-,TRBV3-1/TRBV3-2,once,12,TGTGCCAGCAGCCATGGGGCTTGGGAGCAGTTCTTC,CASSHGAWEQFF
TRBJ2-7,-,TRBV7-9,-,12,TGTGCCAGCAGCTTAATAGCGCGGGAGCAGTACTTC,CASSLIAREQYF
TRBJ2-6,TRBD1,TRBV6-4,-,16,TGTGCCAGCAGTGTTACAGGGGGCTCTGGGGCCAACGTCCTGACTTTC,CASSVTGGSGANVLTF
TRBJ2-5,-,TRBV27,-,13,TGTGCCAGCAGTTTATCGAGGGAAGGGACCCAGTACTTC,CASSLSREGTQYF
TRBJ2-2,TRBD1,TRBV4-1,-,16,TGCGCCAGCAGCCAAGACACAGGGGAAAGGACCGGGGAGCTGTTTTTT,CASSQDTGERTGELFF